Listed below are T cell receptor beta chains from one sample, sequenced in a study of cytomegalovirus exposure and HLA in healthy donors. TCRdb keeps only in-frame clones here, not all; method: immunoSEQ multiplex PCR. The repertoire holds 150,000 to 200,000 clones, with over 65% as singletons. The sample comprised PBMCs. The origin of the receptors is a man aged 18-30 years in good health and CMV-seropositive. CDR3s include the opening cysteine and the closing phenylalanine or tryptophan. Clone size is shown for a subset of rows, as once, few, many or a class of expanded clone.

13,TRBV10-3,TRBJ1-1,NA,CATSEGSHSEAFF
16,TRBV5-1,TRBJ1-2,few,CASSRDSGTGTYGYTF
15,TRBV5-1,TRBJ1-6,few,CASSLETGGNSPLHF
11,TRBV20-1,TRBJ2-1,NA,CSASGGNEQFF
18,TRBV11-3,TRBJ2-2,NA,CASSPRGLGTGETGELFF
18,TRBV5-1,TRBJ2-3,NA,CASSLGASAHSSTDTQYF
13,TRBV2,TRBJ2-3,NA,CASGQYPGDTQYF
14,TRBV7-7,TRBJ2-5,NA,CASSPRTNQETQYF
14,TRBV7-8,TRBJ1-1,few,CASSSRTGNTEAFF
15,TRBV28,TRBJ2-3,NA,CASSLERVSTDTQYF
14,TRBV25-1,TRBJ2-3,NA,CASSESALTDTQYF
17,TRBV19,TRBJ1-4,NA,CASTPRGQGISIEKLFF
15,TRBV7-2,TRBJ1-6,NA,CASSLLTGGGSPLHF
15,TRBV11-3,TRBJ2-5,NA,CASSRNSAGGETQYF
12,TRBV13,TRBJ2-1,NA,CASSFGGHEQFF
16,TRBV5-1,TRBJ2-3,NA,CASSGGTSERTDTQYF
13,TRBV6-6,TRBJ2-3,NA,CAGSGRATDTQYF
13,TRBV11-1,TRBJ2-5,NA,CASSGQLQETQYF
16,TRBV2,TRBJ2-1,NA,CASSVRGTSGNNEQFF
14,TRBV29-1,TRBJ1-2,few,CSVASQQDNYGYTF
16,TRBV15,TRBJ2-1,NA,CATSRLGQGAGNEQFF
15,TRBV10-1,TRBJ2-2,NA,CASSRDRGTTGELFF
15,TRBV9,TRBJ1-2,NA,CASSAWDRPVEGYTF
19,TRBV28,TRBJ1-5,NA,CASSLRLGQAAYSNQPQHF
15,TRBV14,TRBJ1-1,few,CASSPLQGGNTEAFF
13,TRBV2,TRBJ1-2,NA,CASSGTGGGGYTF
14,TRBV27,TRBJ1-1,NA,CASSGGVGRSEAFF
11,TRBV11-3,TRBJ2-2,NA,CASSPAGELFF
14,TRBV7-3,TRBJ2-3,NA,CASSWAGGTDTQYF
17,TRBV15,TRBJ2-5,NA,CATSRDLVAGGQETQYF